This T cell receptor beta chain stems from a study of T cells expressing NK-cell markers (dated by TCRdb to 2018 to 2020). In terms of the full investigation: Under 10 donors provided sorted CD3+CD56+NKG2C+, CD3+CD56+NKG2C- and CD3+CD56-NKG2C+ T-cell subsets, whose TCR beta-chain repertoires were profiled. Among the eight sequenced donors, only one was HCMV-seronegative, while the other seven were HCMV-seropositive. The eight sequenced donors were randomly selected healthy volunteers, three men and five women. Libraries were sequenced as 2 x 150 bp reads on Illumina HiSeq 2000/2500, MiSeq or NextSeq. Here is what the overall study found, with its caveats: Whether the expanded NKG2C-expressing T cell clones were specific for HCMV antigens remained unclear. In over five donors, the dominant CD3+CD56+NKG2C+ clonotypes were found to rank among the top 10 CD8+ clonotypes and to make up roughly 1.0-7.0% of CD8+ T cells. Those dominant clonotypes were again the most abundant among CD3+CD56-NKG2C+ cells in several donors, at about 25-60.1%.

The listed sequencing device is Illumina HiSeq 2000. TCR beta cDNA libraries were prepared using 5'RACE template switching, which introduced a universal primer site and unique molecular identifiers. cDNA synthesis was primed from the TCR beta constant segment and was followed by two successive PCR amplification steps. The paper's data handling went like this. MIGEC handled demultiplexing of the reads and grouping by UMI, while MiTCR was used to assemble and quantify clonotypes. To remove erroneous sequences, TCR cDNA sequences were retained only when supported by two or more reads. The tcR package was used for downstream repertoire analysis, with clonotypes matched between fractions based on CDR3 nucleotide sequence plus V segment. VDJmatch was used to annotate antigen specificity against VDJdb, with one amino acid substitution in CDR3 allowed. Each CDR3 protein sequence appears as one entry after TCRdb reprocessed the reads, and no DNA is included. The V and J calls and clone size are TCRdb's, not the authors'. The table of this sample itemizes about 460,000 distinct CDR3 sequences. Approximately 1.5% of the sample rests with the top ten.

Inclusive of the bounding cysteine and phenylalanine, the CDR3 is 13 residues long. The record lacks a DNA sequence. HCMV-specific IgG was detected in serum with a commercial ELISA kit to determine HCMV serostatus. Peripheral blood mononuclear cells were isolated from blood by Ficoll density gradient centrifugation. With respect to this clonotype: It lacks a known antigen.

Sequenced input: blood T cells: a sorted CD56 or NKG2C T cell subset, CD4+ or CD8+ T cells, or bulk PBMC T cells (not recorded which). This chain joins TRBV12-3 or TRBV12-4 to TRBJ1-1. The sequence was obtained from a woman aged 45-65 years in good health. Donor details come from another sample of the same person, matched by shared clones. The CDR3 protein: CASTQSTITEAFF.